This T cell receptor (beta chain) was sequenced during a study of cytomegalovirus exposure and HLA in healthy donors. The PCR was carried out with 60 Vbeta primers and 13 Jbeta primers. Only in-frame clones appear in the TCRdb table, and some are missing; sequencing was by immunoSEQ multiplex PCR. The profile covers under 130,000 clones, with approximately 80% appearing a single time and 5.6% taken by the ten largest. The receptor comes from a male donor in good health and CMV-seronegative. Sequences were obtained from PBMCs.

CDR3 sequence: CASSVGQGAYEQYF. The CDR3 nucleotides are TGTGCCAGCAGCGTCGGACAGGGCGCCTACGAGCAGTACTTC. This sequence joins TRBV9 and TRBJ2-7; 8 nucleotides line up with TRBD1. The CDR3 runs to 14 residues. V dropped 2 bases and J dropped 2; count of bases not matched to a gene: 3. Germline CDR1 and CDR2: SGDLS and YYNGEE.